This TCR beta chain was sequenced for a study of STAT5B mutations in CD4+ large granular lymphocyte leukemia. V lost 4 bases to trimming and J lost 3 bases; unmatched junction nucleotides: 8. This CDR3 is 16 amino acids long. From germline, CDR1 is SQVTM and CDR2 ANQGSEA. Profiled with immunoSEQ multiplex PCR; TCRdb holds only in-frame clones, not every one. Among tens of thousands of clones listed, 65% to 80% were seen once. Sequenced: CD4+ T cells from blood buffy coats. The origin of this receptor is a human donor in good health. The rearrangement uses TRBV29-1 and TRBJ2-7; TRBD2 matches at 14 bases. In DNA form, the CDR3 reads TGCAGCGTTGTTAGGACTAGCGGGAGGCGCGGCTACGAGCAGTACTTC. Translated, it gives CSVVRTSGRRGYEQYF.